This T cell receptor (beta chain) was obtained from a study of identifying expanded T cells in peripheral blood. Assay: immunoSEQ multiplex PCR; the TCRdb copy retains only in-frame clones and omits some. The profile shows about 100,000 clones, 80% to 90% of them singletons. No infections or other immune events were documented during collection. Overall study findings and caveats: Technical replicates showed around 1.2 changed clones; roughly two weeks roughly 18; four weeks 19.

As for this clone: Its target is unknown.

CDR1 is LGHNA and CDR2 is YNFKEQ in the germline V gene. CDR3 length: 13 amino acids. Trimming pared 3 bases from V and 10 bases from J, leaving 13 bases between. This sequence originates from a person between 18 and 75 years old in good health. Sequenced material: blood. V and J are TRBV4-2 and TRBJ2-1; D perhaps matches TRBD1 (6 bases). The CDR3 here is CASSQPKGEEQFF. The CDR3 nucleotides read TGTGCCAGCAGCCAGCCTAAGGGGGAAGAGCAGTTCTTC.